The clone carrying this TCR beta chain is a singleton in its sample. Its target is not known. TCRdb keeps only in-frame clones here, not all; method: immunoSEQ multiplex PCR. The sample holds about 130,000 clones, nearly 90% seen once. The data were obtained in a study of T cell responses to AZD1222 COVID-19 vaccine. Trimming removed 4 bases from V and 3 bases from J, with 12 bases in between. This CDR3 spans 14 amino acids. CDR1 and CDR2 from the germline V gene are SGHDN and FVKESK. Researchers grouped second doses given at about 4 or about 12 weeks into one pool. General study results and limits: With two AZD1222 doses given, Spike-specific TCR breadth and depth both rose. Donors were mostly white British, more females; clonal diversity possibly underestimated.

This chain connects TRBV14 to TRBJ1-1, with D perhaps TRBD1 (6 bases). The sequenced sample was peripheral blood, obtained 28 days after the second AZD1222 dose. The receptor was isolated from an adult who received the AZD1222 COVID-19 vaccine. In nucleotides, the CDR3 is TGTGCCAGCAGCCCTTGGCAGGGGCACACTGAAGCTTTCTTT. Protein: CASSPWQGHTEAFF.